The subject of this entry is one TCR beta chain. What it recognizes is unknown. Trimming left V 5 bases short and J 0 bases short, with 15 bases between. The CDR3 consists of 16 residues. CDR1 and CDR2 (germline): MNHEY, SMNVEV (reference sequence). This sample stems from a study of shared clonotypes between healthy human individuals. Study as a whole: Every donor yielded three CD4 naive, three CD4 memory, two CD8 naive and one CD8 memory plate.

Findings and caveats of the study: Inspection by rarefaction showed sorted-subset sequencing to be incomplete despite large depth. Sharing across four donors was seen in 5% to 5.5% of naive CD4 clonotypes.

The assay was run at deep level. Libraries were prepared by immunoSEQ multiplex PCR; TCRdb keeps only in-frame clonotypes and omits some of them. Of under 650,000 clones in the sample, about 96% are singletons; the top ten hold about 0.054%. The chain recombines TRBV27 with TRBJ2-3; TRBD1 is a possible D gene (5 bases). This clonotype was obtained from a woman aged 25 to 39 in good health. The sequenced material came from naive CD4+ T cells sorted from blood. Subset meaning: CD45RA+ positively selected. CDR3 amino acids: CASSPSPGLSTDTQYF. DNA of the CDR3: TGTGCCAGCAGTCCCTCGCCAGGGCTTAGCACAGATACGCAGTATTTT.